This record covers a single T cell receptor beta chain. The naive CD8 fraction comprised CD45RO-negative cells positively selected for CCR7 and excluded terminally differentiated effector memory CD45RA+ cells. Every one of the donors was a Caucasian adult that lived in Nashville, Tennessee. This specimen belongs to a study of shared clonotypes between healthy human individuals. Generated by immunoSEQ multiplex PCR, the TCRdb table keeps only in-frame clones and is missing some. The sample lists about 2 million clones; approximately 95% were seen once. This CDR3 contains 14 residues. The ends were cut back, 5 bases at V and 1 base at J, with 11 bases in the middle. CDR1 is LNHDA and CDR2 is SQIVND in the germline V gene (reference sequence).

The clonotype was recovered from a man between 18 and 29 years old in good health. Sequencing used naive CD8+ T cells sorted from blood. The V call is TRBV19, the J call TRBJ1-1; D gene unclear. The CDR3 nucleotides read TGTGCCAGTAGTGACGGACCAACGAACACTGAAGCTTTCTTT. Its protein product is CASSDGPTNTEAFF.